The 3 T cell receptor beta chains below come from one sample, sequenced in a study of cytomegalovirus exposure and HLA in healthy donors. 60 Vbeta and 13 Jbeta primers were used in PCR. Repertoires were generated with immunoSEQ multiplex PCR, while TCRdb's copy carries only in-frame clones and drops some. The table shows some 130,000 clones, with roughly 80% occurring only once. Sequencing was carried out using PBMCs. The source of these receptors is a man aged 35-49 years in good health and CMV-seronegative.

The V and J genes are TRBV9 and TRBJ2-1; 15 positions match TRBD2. CDR3 size: 14 residues. The germline CDR1 and CDR2 sequences are SGDLS and YYNGEE. J was trimmed by 10 bases and V by 3 bases; bases with no gene match: 2. CDR3 protein: CASSAGLAGGEQFF. DNA for the CDR3: TGTGCCAGCAGCGCGGGACTAGCGGGGGGCGAGCAGTTCTTC. Full variable domain (outside the CDR3, taken from reference TRBV9 and TRBJ2-1): DSGVTQTPKHLITATGQRVTLRCSPRSGDLSVYWYQQSLDQGLQFLIQYYNGEERAKGNILERFSAQQFPDLHSELNLSSLELGDSALYFCASSAGLAGGEQFFGPGTRLTVL.

This chain uses TRBV30 with TRBJ2-7; 10 positions match TRBD1. The CDR3 is made up of 14 amino acids. In germline, CDR1 is GTSNPN, CDR2 SVGIG (reference sequence). Unmatched junction bases numbered 5, after V lost 4 bases and J lost 2 bases. The CDR3 DNA is TGTGCCTGGATCCCCGGACAGGGGGCCTACGAGCAGTACTTC. Its protein product is CAWIPGQGAYEQYF.

Only a few counts were recorded for this clone. The J gene is TRBJ2-6, the V gene TRBV5-5; D gene ambiguous. V was trimmed by 2 bases and J by 0 bases, leaving 6 bases between them. The germline V gene has CDR1 SGHKS and CDR2 YYEKEE (reference sequence). The CDR3 consists of 15 residues. The CDR3 DNA follows: TGTGCCAGCAGCTTAGCCCACTCTGGGGCCAACGTCCTGACTTTC. Its translation: CASSLAHSGANVLTF.